The 15 T cell receptor beta chains below come from one sample, sequenced in a study of shared clonotypes between healthy human individuals. The protocol was immunoSEQ multiplex PCR, while the TCRdb copy is restricted to in-frame clones and leaves out a portion. The data hold some 650,000 clones, with approximately 97% observed a single time. What was sequenced was naive CD4+ T cells sorted from blood. Subset specified: CD45RA+ positively selected. These TCRs come from a young woman in good health.

This clone was seen a single time. V and J are TRBV19 and TRBJ2-1, with 7 bases matching TRBD2. CDR3 length: 14 residues. The junction had 10 bases not matched to a gene; V was cut back by 7 bases and J by 7 bases. Germline CDR1 is LNHDA and CDR2 is SQIVND (reference sequence). CDR3 nucleotides: TGTGCCAGTACCGGGACTACCTCGGGGAATGAGCAGTTCTTC. It translates to CASTGTTSGNEQFF.

This rearrangement joins TRBV28 to TRBJ1-5, with 8 bases lining up with TRBD1. The CDR3 runs 15 residues. V trimming: 6 bases; J trimming: 2 bases; junction bases outside the gene matches: 6. Looked up from germline, CDR1 is MDHEN and CDR2 is SYDVKM. The CDR3 protein is CASSPSTGGNQPQHF. CDR3 coding DNA: TGTGCCAGCAGCCCCTCGACAGGGGGCAATCAGCCCCAGCATTTT.

This chain connects TRBV10-3 to TRBJ2-7; D gene ambiguous. Trimming stripped 3 bases from V and 4 bases from J, with 7 bases between. Germline V gene lookup returns CDR1 ENHRY and CDR2 SYGVKD. CDR3 length: 12 amino acids. CDR3 region: CAISDASYEQYF. The CDR3 bases are TGTGCCATCAGTGACGCGAGTTACGAGCAGTACTTC.

The J gene is TRBJ2-1, the V gene TRBV7-2; D is possibly TRBD2 (5 bases). V lost 7 bases, J lost 5 bases, and 18 bases lay in between. The germline V gene encodes CDR1 SGHTA and CDR2 FQGNSA. The CDR3 has 15 amino acids. The CDR3 protein is CASTFSGLTNNEQFF. CDR3 nucleotides: TGTGCCAGCACCTTCTCTGGACTCACTAACAATGAGCAGTTCTTC.

V is TRBV2 and J is TRBJ1-6, with unresolved D. CDR3 size: 14 residues. V was clipped by 4 bases and J by 6 bases, with 10 bases between them. CDR1 and CDR2 (germline): SNHLY, FYNNEI. CDR3 DNA: TGTGCCAGCAGTGCCCAAATTACTAATTCACCCCTCCACTTT. This translates into CASSAQITNSPLHF.

Comment on this clone: Sequence at one end of the junction differs from germline and may be a read error. The chain links TRBV2 to TRBJ2-1, with D perhaps TRBD1 or TRBD2 (5 bases each). The V gene's germline CDR1 is SNHLY and CDR2 FYNNEI. The length of the CDR3 is 15 residues. CDR3: CASRAGTASSNEQFF. For the CDR3, the DNA is TGTGCCAGCAGAGCCGGGACGGCGTCCTCCAATGAGCAGTTCTTC. Full variable domain (rest looked up from reference TRBV2 and TRBJ2-1): EPEVTQTPSHQVTQMGQEVILRCVPISNHLYFYWYRQILGQKVEFLVSFYNNEISEKSEIFDDQFSVERPDGSNFTLKIRSTKLEDSAMYFCASRAGTASSNEQFFGPGTRLTVL.

The V and J genes are TRBV6-6 and TRBJ1-1; D is possibly TRBD1 (5 bases). The CDR3 extends over 13 amino acids. Germline assignment: CDR1 MNHNY and CDR2 SVGAGI (reference sequence). With 0 bases removed from V and 11 bases from J, the gap between germline ends came to 13 bases. The CDR3 region is CASSYSRVKGAFF. CDR3 nucleotides: TGTGCCAGCAGTTACTCCAGGGTAAAGGGCGCTTTCTTT.

The chain carries TRBV6-5 and TRBJ2-1, with 9 positions matching TRBD1. CDR1 is MNHEY, CDR2 SVGAGI, per germline. V dropped 6 bases and J dropped 3; count of bases not matched to a gene: 6. This CDR3 has 15 amino acids. In DNA, the CDR3 is TGTGCCAGCAGAGAGGACAGGGGTCTCTACAATGAGCAGTTCTTC. It encodes CASREDRGLYNEQFF.

The rearrangement uses TRBV5-6 and TRBJ1-3; D not resolved. With 6 bases removed from V and 0 bases from J, the gap between germline ends came to 7 bases. The germline V gene encodes CDR1 SGHDT and CDR2 YYEEEE. The CDR3 totals 13 residues. The CDR3 loop reads CASTRGSGNTIYF. The DNA for the CDR3 is TGTGCCAGCACTCGGGGCTCTGGAAACACCATATATTTT.

This CDR3 is CASRDLAREKLFF. CDR3 coding DNA: TGTGCCAGCAGGGACCTCGCCCGGGAAAAACTGTTTTTT. The genes are TRBV28 and TRBJ1-4; D uncertain. Trimming pared 6 bases from V and 8 bases from J, leaving 13 bases between. The CDR3 runs 13 residues. Germline assignment: CDR1 MDHEN and CDR2 SYDVKM.

This chain connects TRBV5-6 to TRBJ1-4; D uncertain. There are 15 residues in the CDR3. V lost 2 bases and J lost 8, with 16 bases in between. Germline V lookup: CDR1 SGHDT, CDR2 YYEEEE. Here the CDR3 reads CASSFLGISDEKLFF. CDR3 DNA sequence: TGTGCCAGCAGCTTTTTGGGGATTTCGGACGAAAAACTGTTTTTT.

V and J are TRBV28 and TRBJ2-7, with 8 bases that match TRBD2. J lost 4 bases, V lost 6 bases, and 14 bases had no gene match. The CDR3 is 16 residues long. The V gene's germline CDR1 is MDHEN and CDR2 SYDVKM. CDR3 DNA: TGTGCCAGCAGGGGGAACTACGGGAGGGCCTATTACGAGCAGTACTTC. It translates to CASRGNYGRAYYEQYF.

This sequence joins TRBV19 and TRBJ2-5; TRBD1 matches at 8 bases. Matching the DNA end better, TRBJ2-7 makes the J call doubtful. CDR1 and CDR2 (germline): LNHDA, SQIVND (reference sequence). This CDR3 contains 14 residues. The CDR3 region is CASSIAGTGYEQYF. The DNA of the CDR3 is TGTGCCAGTAGTATCGCCGGGACAGGCTACGAGCAGTACTTC.

This chain joins TRBV5-1 and TRBJ1-6, with D unresolved. The CDR3 is made up of 15 amino acids. The V gene's germline CDR1 is SGHRS and CDR2 YFSETQ. V lost 0 bases and J 7 bases, leaving 11 bases between the germline ends. The CDR3: CASSLGLRANSPLHF. CDR3 coding DNA: TGCGCCAGCAGCTTGGGCCTTCGGGCGAATTCACCCCTCCACTTT.

The V call is TRBV2, the J call TRBJ2-2; the D gene is possibly TRBD2 (5 bases). Trimming removed 8 bases at V and 4 bases at J, with 11 bases between. The CDR3 spans 13 residues. Per germline, CDR1 SNHLY and CDR2 FYNNEI. The CDR3 region is CASDYRGTGELFF. CDR3 coding DNA: TGTGCCAGCGACTACCGGGGCACCGGGGAGCTGTTTTTT.